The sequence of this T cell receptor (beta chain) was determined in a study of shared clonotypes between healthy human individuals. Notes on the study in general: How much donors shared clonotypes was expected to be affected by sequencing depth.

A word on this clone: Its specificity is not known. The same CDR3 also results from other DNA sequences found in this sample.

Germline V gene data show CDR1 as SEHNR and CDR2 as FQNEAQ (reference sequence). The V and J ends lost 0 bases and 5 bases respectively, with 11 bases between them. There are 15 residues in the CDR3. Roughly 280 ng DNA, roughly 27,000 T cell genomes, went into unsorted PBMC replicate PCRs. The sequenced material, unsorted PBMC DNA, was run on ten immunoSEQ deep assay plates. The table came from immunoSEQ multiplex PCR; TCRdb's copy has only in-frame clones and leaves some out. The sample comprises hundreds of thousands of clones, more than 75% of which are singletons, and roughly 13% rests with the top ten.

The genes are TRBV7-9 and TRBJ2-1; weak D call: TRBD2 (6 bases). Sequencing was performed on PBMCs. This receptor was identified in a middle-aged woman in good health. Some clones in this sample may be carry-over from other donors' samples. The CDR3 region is CASSLAQAGHNEQFF. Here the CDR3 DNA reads TGTGCCAGCAGCTTAGCCCAGGCGGGGCACAATGAGCAGTTCTTC.